This is a list of T cell receptor beta chains from one sample in a study of CXCR3-negative and CXCR3-positive naive CD8 T cells. Using the 5' RACE reads, TCRdb records one entry per CDR3 protein without DNA. In total, the table holds roughly 90,000 distinct CDR3 sequences. What was sequenced was naive CXCR3- CD8+ T cells from blood. The source of these receptors is a human donor in good health. Some clones in this sample may be carry-over from other donors' samples. Each CDR3 is given with its conserved first and last residue.

len: 17
j_gene: TRBJ2-1
v_gene: TRBV6-4
CDR3aa: CASTARGGPRLYNEQFF

len: 13
j_gene: TRBJ2-2
v_gene: TRBV28
CDR3aa: CASSLNRGRELFF

len: 16
j_gene: TRBJ2-1
v_gene: TRBV29-1
CDR3aa: CSVEDGGQGAYNEQFF

len: 13
j_gene: TRBJ1-2
v_gene: TRBV27
CDR3aa: CASSLRRSYGYTF

len: 14
j_gene: TRBJ2-7
v_gene: TRBV28
CDR3aa: CASSFPRGTYEQYF

len: 15
j_gene: TRBJ2-7
v_gene: TRBV7-6
CDR3aa: CASSHPSGVGYEQYF

len: 16
j_gene: TRBJ2-5
v_gene: TRBV28
CDR3aa: CASRGPDRGHQETQYF

len: 14
j_gene: TRBJ2-7
v_gene: TRBV7-2
CDR3aa: CASSFPGGSYEQYF

len: 13
j_gene: TRBJ2-1
v_gene: TRBV29-1
CDR3aa: CSVEYRAENEQFF

len: 19
j_gene: TRBJ2-1
v_gene: TRBV4-1
CDR3aa: CASSQDTPFGAGGHNEQFF

len: 17
j_gene: TRBJ2-2
v_gene: TRBV4-3
CDR3aa: CASSQDRDGGAYGELFF

len: 13
j_gene: TRBJ2-7
v_gene: TRBV27
CDR3aa: CASSLFISYEQYF

len: 12
j_gene: TRBJ2-1
v_gene: TRBV28
CDR3aa: CASSSSGPSGFF

len: 15
j_gene: TRBJ1-6
v_gene: TRBV12-3/TRBV12-4
CDR3aa: CASLSTSDYNSPLHF

len: 18
j_gene: TRBJ2-5
v_gene: TRBV20-1
CDR3aa: CSAYAASGRFMYQETQYF

len: 17
j_gene: TRBJ2-1
v_gene: TRBV7-8
CDR3aa: CASRSSRAGGDYNEQFF

len: 14
j_gene: TRBJ2-3
v_gene: TRBV10-3
CDR3aa: CAITDHRYTDTQYF

len: 14
j_gene: TRBJ2-1
v_gene: TRBV7-9
CDR3aa: CASSSLAGVAEQFF

len: 16
j_gene: TRBJ1-5
v_gene: TRBV20-1
CDR3aa: CSARAWAGGPYQPQHF

len: 12
j_gene: TRBJ2-7
v_gene: TRBV29-1
CDR3aa: CSVEFGEVEQYF

len: 12
j_gene: TRBJ2-1
v_gene: TRBV7-8
CDR3aa: CASSLERVEQFF

len: 15
j_gene: TRBJ2-1
v_gene: TRBV12-3/TRBV12-4
CDR3aa: CARIEDRGAYNEQFF

len: 13
j_gene: TRBJ2-5
v_gene: TRBV5-6
CDR3aa: CASSRDRQETQYF

len: 14
j_gene: TRBJ1-1
v_gene: TRBV29-1
CDR3aa: CSVEVGGGWSEAFF